The source of this T cell receptor (beta chain) is a study of blood T cell repertoires in COVID-19 (dated by TCRdb to about 2020). Study-wide context: Collaborator samples came from the United States, Italy and Spain and covered acute and convalescent phases of COVID-19. The material from the prospective study consisted of cDNA or gDNA derived from T cells, B-cell-depleted T cells, or PBMCs. The dataset comprised deeply sampled blood TCRbeta repertoires from subjects exposed to, actively infected with, or recovered from COVID-19. The repertoires were released in a freely available public database meant as a resource for research on the immune response to SARS-CoV-2. The samples were drawn from two sources: the first 160 participants of the ongoing ImmuneRACE study, and 1,000 to 1,500 subjects contributed by 6 global collaborators. Nearly every sample came with metadata listing a de-identified subject ID, COVID-19 status, age in years and sex. Where available, HLA class I and class II types were taken from metadata supplied by the sample provider and were not determined by assay-based typing. The full study reports these points: How much clinical and demographic metadata was included differed by source and by participant, and the metadata was provided uncurated.

Note on this clone: Its antigen is unknown. Base-call qualities are not available, and no considerably larger clone is one nucleotide away.

Enrolling through a virtual design, the prospective study's participants ranged in age from roughly 18 to 95 years and lived across roughly 23 United States geographic areas. In the prospective study, participants were assigned to cohorts based on the clinical history participants reported in a screening survey and a study questionnaire. Recovered participants in ImmuneRACE Cohort 3 were defined by two consecutive negative NP/OP PCR tests, clearance by a healthcare professional, or resolution of symptoms. In the prospective study, mobile phlebotomists collected whole blood, serum and a nasopharyngeal or oropharyngeal swab from each participant. Additional blood draws and questionnaires over an approximately two-month period could optionally be provided by prospective study participants. Before DNA extraction, blood samples from the prospective study were shipped at room temperature or frozen. TCRbeta CDR3 regions were amplified from genomic DNA by means of the immunoSEQ Assay, a bias-controlled multiplex PCR. Turning to the authors' computational methods: Within the assay, amplification of reference gene primers was used to estimate how many nucleated cells each sample contained. Sequence reads were collapsed and filtered to measure the absolute abundance of every unique TCRbeta CDR3 rearrangement. For each sample, productive Simpson clonality was calculated by taking the square root of Simpson's diversity index across productive rearrangements. TCRdb mirrors the immuneACCESS table, restricted to in-frame sequences. Some clones are absent from its copies; in checked studies, under half trace to an unresolved V gene, and the reason for the others is unknown. The V and J calls and the clone size are those of that table, but D and trimming were determined from the DNA. Here the sample has about 300,000 clones; around 86% occur a single time. The ten largest clones capture 10% of the sample.

The CDR3, from cysteine to phenylalanine, totals 13 residues. Only the CDR3 part of the read is kept: 39 bases, read in frame from the first base. Relative to germline, V is 3 bases shorter and J is 7 bases shorter, with 12 bases between their ends. This chain is built from TRBV12-3 or TRBV12-4 and TRBJ1-1, and perhaps TRBD1 as D gene, on 5 matching bases. This sequence was found in a woman under 30 who had recovered from COVID-19. What was sequenced was PBMCs or T cells enriched from blood (not recorded which). This receptor has the CDR3 CASSLIGVNEAFF. The nucleotide sequence is given as TGTGCCAGCAGTTTGATAGGGGTCAATGAAGCTTTCTTT.